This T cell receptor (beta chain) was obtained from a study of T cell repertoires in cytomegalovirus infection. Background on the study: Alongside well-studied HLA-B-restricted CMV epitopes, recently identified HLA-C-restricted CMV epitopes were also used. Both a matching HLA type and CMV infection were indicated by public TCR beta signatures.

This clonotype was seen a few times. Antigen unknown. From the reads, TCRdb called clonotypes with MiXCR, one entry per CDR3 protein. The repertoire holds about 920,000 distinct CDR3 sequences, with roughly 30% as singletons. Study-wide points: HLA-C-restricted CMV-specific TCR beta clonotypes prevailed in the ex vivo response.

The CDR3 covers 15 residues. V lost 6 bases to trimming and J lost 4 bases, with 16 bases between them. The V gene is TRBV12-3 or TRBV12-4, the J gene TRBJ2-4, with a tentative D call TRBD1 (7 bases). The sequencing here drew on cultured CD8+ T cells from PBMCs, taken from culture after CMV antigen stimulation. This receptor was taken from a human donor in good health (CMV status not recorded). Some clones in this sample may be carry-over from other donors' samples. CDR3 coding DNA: TGTGCCAGCAGCTCGGCGACAGGGAGGAAAAACATTCAGTACTTC. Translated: CASSSATGRKNIQYF.